The TCR beta chain under discussion was sequenced for a study of OX40 agonist ivuxolimab in advanced cancers. Study as a whole: At 82.7% male, the cohort had a mean age of about 60 years, ranging from 23 to 79. The eligibility criteria allowed prior anti-PD-1, anti-PD-L1 or anti-CTLA-4 therapy, and 40% had some.

Study conclusions and caveats: Specificity for antigen went undetermined in the expanded peripheral T cells.

The CDR3 loop spans 16 amino acids. Per germline, CDR1 MNHEY and CDR2 SVGAGI. V shed 0 bases and J shed 2 bases, with 11 bases lying between them. Profiling relied on immunoSEQ multiplex PCR, and the TCRdb table lists in-frame clones only, not all of them. The table includes approximately 58,000 clones, 70% to 80% detected once. To note about this clone: Its target is not known.

The starting material was CD4+ or CD8+ T cells sorted from blood, obtained in a trial of the OX40 agonist ivuxolimab. The receptor was isolated from an adult with an advanced solid tumor such as melanoma, head and neck, liver or kidney cancer. The V and J genes are TRBV6-5 and TRBJ2-1; maybe TRBD1 (5 bases). This CDR3 is CASSYSIQGTYNEQFF. The CDR3 coding sequence is TGTGCCAGCAGTTACTCGATCCAGGGAACCTACAATGAGCAGTTCTTC.